The clone carrying this T cell receptor (beta chain) has a handful of counts. Its antigen is unidentified. The data stem from a study of T-cell reconstitution after alpha-beta-depleted transplantation in children. The germline V gene has CDR1 SGHRS and CDR2 YFSETQ. Trimming cost V 0 bases and J 4 bases, with 7 bases left between them. The CDR3 is 13 amino acids. Unique molecular identifiers were incorporated when the TCRbeta library was constructed. TCRdb passed the PCR reads through MiXCR, listing each CDR3 protein once. The sample lists approximately 400,000 distinct CDR3 sequences, around 15% occurring once. Study results and limitations: T-cell numbers and diversity one year post-transplant derived largely from freshly generated T cells. Some patients' high day-60 TCRbeta diversity was attributed to recipient cells surviving conditioning.

This rearrangement joins TRBV5-1 to TRBJ2-5; D call uncertain. The sequencing used PBMCs, mostly from graft donor cells, collected 360 days after TCRalphabeta/CD19-depleted stem cell transplant. This TCR derives from a boy less than two years old who had a stem cell transplant for Wiskott-Aldrich syndrome, so the T cells may come from the graft donor. CDR3 DNA: TGCGCCAGCAGCTTGGTGTGGGGAGAGACCCAGTACTTC. This codes for CASSLVWGETQYF.